This T cell receptor beta chain was obtained from a study of cytomegalovirus exposure and HLA in healthy donors. The PCR was carried out with 60 Vbeta primers and 13 Jbeta primers. Sequencing used immunoSEQ multiplex PCR; TCRdb keeps in-frame clones, though not all of them. Of approximately 92,000 clones detected, 81% appear once; the ten largest clones hold around 4.2%. General study findings and limits: What a later analysis reportedly showed was that an Asian-associated ancestry cluster had fewer N-insertions than the approximately 700-donor mean.

The CDR3 is 17 residues long. From germline, CDR1 is SEHNR and CDR2 FQNEAQ (reference sequence). The J segment lost 1 base and the V segment lost 5 bases, leaving 12 bases of the junction unmatched. Details on this clone: Its matching antigen is unknown.

Specimen: PBMCs. The V gene is TRBV7-9, the J gene TRBJ2-5; 8 nucleotides line up with TRBD1. The sequence was collected from a woman in her 70s in good health and CMV-seropositive. The DNA of the CDR3 is TGTGCCAGCAGCCCATGGGCCCAGGGGGCGTCCCAAGAGACCCAGTACTTC. It specifies CASSPWAQGASQETQYF.